This entry lists 17 T cell receptor beta chains sequenced from one sample in a study of T cells in localized non-small cell lung cancer. Assay: immunoSEQ multiplex PCR; the TCRdb copy retains only in-frame clones and omits some. The sample lists about 76,000 clones, approximately 88% seen once, with under 1.5% in the top ten. The specimen was peripheral blood, collected before any cancer treatment. These receptors were collected from an older female donor with stage I lung adenocarcinoma.

The chain carries TRBV7-3 and TRBJ2-1, with D possibly TRBD1 on 6 matching bases. Germline CDR1 is SGHTA and CDR2 is FQGTGA. Trimming cost V 4 bases and J 8 bases, with 21 bases left between them. The CDR3 length is 16 residues. In DNA form, the CDR3 reads TGTGCCAGCAGCTCAAAGGGGGTAGCCTCCATGGATGAGCAGTTCTTC. Protein sequence: CASSSKGVASMDEQFF.

This chain links TRBV4-1 with TRBJ1-1; no clear D gene. V lost 1 base and J 0 bases, leaving 6 bases between the germline ends. Germline CDR1 reads MGHRA; CDR2 reads YSYEKL. This CDR3 has 14 residues. The CDR3 loop is CASSQAPVNTEAFF. The CDR3 nucleotides are TGCGCCAGCAGCCAAGCCCCTGTGAACACTGAAGCTTTCTTT.

The chain uses TRBV4-1 and TRBJ1-4, with TRBD1 matching over 9 bases. J lost 8 bases, V lost 4 bases, and 5 bases had no gene match. The CDR3 contains 14 residues. Germline CDR1 MGHRA, CDR2 YSYEKL. CDR3 in amino acids: CASSRGQGQEKLFF. Written as DNA, the CDR3 is TGCGCCAGCAGCCGGGGACAGGGCCAGGAAAAACTGTTTTTT.

J is TRBJ1-1 and V is TRBV5-4; a weak D match, TRBD1 (5 bases). The ends were cut back, 4 bases at V and 10 bases at J, with 20 bases in the middle. Germline-derived CDR1 and CDR2 are SGHNT and YYREEE (reference sequence). The CDR3 has 14 amino acids. CDR3 protein: CASSHYSTRGRAFF. The CDR3 region has the DNA TGTGCCAGCAGCCATTACTCGACTCGGGGGAGAGCTTTCTTT.

The gene calls are TRBV9 and TRBJ2-3, with D possibly TRBD2 on 5 matching bases. The CDR3 covers 15 residues. Germline V gives CDR1 SGDLS, CDR2 YYNGEE. The V and J ends lost 5 bases and 4 bases respectively, with 17 bases between them. DNA for the CDR3: TGTGCCAGCAGGATTGAGATGCGGGCCGCAGATACGCAGTATTTT. Its translation is CASRIEMRAADTQYF.

This chain joins TRBV11-3 and TRBJ2-7; D ambiguous. The CDR3 length is 13 residues. V was pared by 3 bases and J by 3 bases, with 9 bases between. The germline CDR1 and CDR2 sequences are SGHNT and YENEEA. The CDR3 loop is CASSLWADYEQYF. CDR3 sequence (DNA): TGTGCCAGCAGCTTGTGGGCGGACTACGAGCAGTACTTC.

There are a few counts of this clone. The rearrangement links TRBV4-2 to TRBJ1-5; 7 nucleotides line up with TRBD1. Per germline, CDR1 LGHNA and CDR2 YNFKEQ. V lost 2 bases, J lost 11 bases, and 6 bases stayed unmatched. The CDR3 is 13 residues long. The CDR3: CASSQQGDSAQHF. The CDR3 bases are TGTGCCAGCAGCCAACAGGGGGATTCGGCCCAGCATTTT.

This clone was counted between two and nine times. The DNA of the CDR3 is TGTGCCAGCAGCCCCGACTACAATGAGCAGTTCTTC. Its translation is CASSPDYNEQFF. This chain links TRBV9 with TRBJ2-1; D remains unclear. Trimming took 4 bases from V and 3 from J, leaving 5 bases between them. This CDR3 contains 12 residues. Germline lookup yields CDR1 SGDLS and CDR2 YYNGEE.

On this clone itself: The junction shows a germline mismatch at one end, possibly a read error. The J gene is TRBJ2-5, the V gene TRBV7-2; D remains ambiguous. CDR1 and CDR2 from the germline V gene are SGHTA and FQGNSA. The CDR3 length is 13 residues. The CDR3 DNA is TGTGCCAGCAGCTCCCTTGGGCAAGTGACCCAGTACTTC. Translating it yields CASSSLGQVTQYF.

This clone was observed a handful of times. The rearrangement links TRBV28 to TRBJ2-3; D tentatively fits TRBD1 or TRBD2 (6 bases each). V was pared by 4 bases and J by 4 bases, with 15 bases between. This CDR3 has 15 amino acids. CDR1 is MDHEN and CDR2 is SYDVKM in the germline V gene. The CDR3 region has the DNA TGTGCCAGCAGTTCCGGGGGCGAAGGGGCAGATACGCAGTATTTT. It is translated as CASSSGGEGADTQYF.

The count of this clone is one. This sequence joins TRBV4-1 and TRBJ1-6, with no clear D. This CDR3 has 15 amino acids. Germline CDR1 and CDR2: MGHRA and YSYEKL. Trimming removed 0 bases from V and 6 bases from J, with 9 bases in between. CDR3 sequence: CASSQDSGVNSPLHF. In DNA form, the CDR3 reads TGCGCCAGCAGCCAAGATTCCGGGGTTAATTCACCCCTCCACTTT.

V gene TRBV9 combines with J gene TRBJ1-5, with TRBD1 matching over 8 bases. V lost 3 bases and J lost 1; bases outside the gene matches: 0. Germline assignment: CDR1 SGDLS and CDR2 YYNGEE. The CDR3 runs to 14 residues. In DNA, the CDR3 is TGTGCCAGCAGCGGACAGGGGAGCAATCAGCCCCAGCATTTT. It encodes CASSGQGSNQPQHF.

The CDR3 coding sequence is TGCGCCAGCAGCTACGGACTAGCGGGGGGGATTCGTTCCTACAATGAGCAGTTCTTC. This encodes CASSYGLAGGIRSYNEQFF. This chain joins TRBV5-1 and TRBJ2-1; TRBD2 matches 15 bases. Per germline, CDR1 SGHRS and CDR2 YFSETQ. V was clipped by 3 bases and J by 1 base; unmatched bases: 8. This CDR3 region has 19 residues.

The chain couples TRBV5-6 to TRBJ1-2, with a possible D match to TRBD1 (5 bases). The germline gives CDR1 SGHDT, CDR2 YYEEEE. The CDR3 has 17 residues. With 4 bases removed from V and 7 bases from J, the gap between germline ends came to 26 bases. The DNA of the CDR3 is TGTGCCAGCAGCCTCGTCTGGTGCCAGGGTATCTTCTGTGGCTACACCTTC. This encodes CASSLVWCQGIFCGYTF.

The chain is built from TRBV7-2 and TRBJ1-5, with a possible D match to TRBD1 (5 bases). Germline V gene lookup returns CDR1 SGHTA and CDR2 FQGNSA. Deletions cut 4 bases from V and 4 bases from J, with 8 bases between. This CDR3 is 13 amino acids long. CDR3 amino acids: CASSSQGNQPQHF. The CDR3 nucleotides are TGTGCCAGCAGCTCCCAGGGTAATCAGCCCCAGCATTTT.

The chain is built from TRBV7-9 and TRBJ1-2; 9 nucleotides align to TRBD1. The ends lost 1 base at V and 3 bases at J; junction bases unmatched: 3. Germline CDR1 reads SEHNR; CDR2 reads FQNEAQ (reference sequence). This CDR3 contains 15 residues. The CDR3 is CASSLEGQGDYGYTF. DNA for the CDR3: TGTGCCAGCAGCTTAGAGGGACAGGGCGACTATGGCTACACCTTC.

This clone has only one observation. The CDR3 reads CASSDGRRETQYF. In DNA form, the CDR3 reads TGTGCCAGCAGTGACGGTCGGAGGGAGACCCAGTACTTC. This chain connects TRBV6-1 to TRBJ2-5; TRBD2 might be the D (5 bases). CDR3 length: 13 residues. Germline lookup yields CDR1 MNHNS and CDR2 SASEGT. The germline V and J ends were trimmed by 3 bases and 5 bases, with 10 bases remaining between them.